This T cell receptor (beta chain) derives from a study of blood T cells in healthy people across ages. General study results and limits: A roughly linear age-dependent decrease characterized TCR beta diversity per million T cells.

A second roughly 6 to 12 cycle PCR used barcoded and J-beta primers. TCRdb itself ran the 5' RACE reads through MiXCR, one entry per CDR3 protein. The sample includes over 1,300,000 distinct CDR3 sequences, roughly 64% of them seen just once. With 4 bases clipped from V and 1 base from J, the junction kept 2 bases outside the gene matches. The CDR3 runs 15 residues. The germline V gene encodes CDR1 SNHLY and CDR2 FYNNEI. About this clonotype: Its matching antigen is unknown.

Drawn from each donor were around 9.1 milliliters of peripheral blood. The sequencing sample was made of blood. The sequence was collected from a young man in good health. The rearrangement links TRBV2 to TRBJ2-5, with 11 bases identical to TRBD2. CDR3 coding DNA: TGTGCCAGCAGTGGACTAGCGGGGCCCCAAGAGACCCAGTACTTC. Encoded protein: CASSGLAGPQETQYF.